Given below is one T cell receptor beta chain in context. No antigen is known for it. Sample treatment: roughly ten-day PBMC culture with coronavirus spike peptide pools or control peptides (ViraFEST assay). Upon completion of about 11 days of culture, CD4+ T cells were isolated via negative selection. Trimming removed 2 bases from V and 0 bases from J, with 8 bases in between. This CDR3 has 14 residues. Germline CDR1 and CDR2: SEHNR and FQNEAQ (reference sequence). CD4+ T cells that had been cultured provided DNA sequenced with the Oncomine TCR Beta short-read assay. Genomic DNA from cultured CD4+ T cells was extracted. A single record per CDR3 protein comes from TCRdb applying MiXCR to the PCR reads. The table lists roughly 7,000 distinct CDR3 sequences, around 42% of them singletons. The data stem from a study of vaccination and CD4 T cells after COVID-19. About the research overall: Nasal swab PCR detected SARS-CoV-2 in convalescent patients, who comprised 9 or 10 mild cases and one severe case.

General study points: The study examined relatively few convalescent patients and included no early post-infection timepoints.

The receptor's source is a human donor who had recovered from COVID-19. The sequenced sample consisted of CD4+ T cells from blood, cultured in vitro. The chain uses TRBV7-9 and TRBJ2-7; D is uncertain. In DNA, the CDR3 is TGTGCCAGCAGCTTAACCAGGAGCTCCTACGAGCAGTACTTC. Its protein is CASSLTRSSYEQYF. Looking up the rest from reference TRBV7-9 and TRBJ2-7 gives the full variable domain: DTGVSQNPRHKITKRGQNVTFRCDPISEHNRLYWYRQTLGQGPEFLTYFQNEAQLEKSRLLSDRFSAERPKGSFSTLEIQRTEQGDSAMYLCASSLTRSSYEQYFGPGTRLTVT.